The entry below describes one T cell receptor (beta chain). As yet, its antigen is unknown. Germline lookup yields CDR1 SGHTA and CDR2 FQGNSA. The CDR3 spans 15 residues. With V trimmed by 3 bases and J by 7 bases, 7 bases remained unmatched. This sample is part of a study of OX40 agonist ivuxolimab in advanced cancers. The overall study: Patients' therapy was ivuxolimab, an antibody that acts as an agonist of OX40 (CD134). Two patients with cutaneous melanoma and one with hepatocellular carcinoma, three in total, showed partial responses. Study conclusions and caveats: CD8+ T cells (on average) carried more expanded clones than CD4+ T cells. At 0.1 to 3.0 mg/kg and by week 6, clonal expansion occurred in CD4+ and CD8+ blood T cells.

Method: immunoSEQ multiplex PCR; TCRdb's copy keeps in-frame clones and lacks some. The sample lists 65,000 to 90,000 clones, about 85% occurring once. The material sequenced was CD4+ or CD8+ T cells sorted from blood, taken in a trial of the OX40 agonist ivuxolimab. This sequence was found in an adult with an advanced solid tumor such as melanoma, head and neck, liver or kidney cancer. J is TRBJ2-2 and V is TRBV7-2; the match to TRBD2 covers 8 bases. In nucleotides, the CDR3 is TGTGCCAGCAGCTTCGGGACTAGGTCTGGCGGGGAGCTGTTTTTT. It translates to CASSFGTRSGGELFF.